This T cell receptor (beta chain) was identified in a study of blood T cell repertoires in COVID-19. About the study: Samples came from the United States, Italy and Spain, spanning acute and convalescent COVID-19. Nucleic acid was either cDNA or gDNA, and it came from T cells, B-cell-depleted T cells, or PBMCs.

In the source study's methods: Cell counts per sample came from amplifying reference gene primers. Using immunoSEQ multiplex PCR, the repertoire was profiled, and TCRdb retains in-frame clones only, with some absent. That table supplies the V and J calls and clone size; D and trimming were determined from the DNA. The sample consists of over 60,000 clones, roughly 85% of them appearing once. J lost 3 bases, V lost 5 bases, and 9 bases had no gene match. Looked up from germline, CDR1 is SGHRS and CDR2 is YFSETQ. The CDR3 extends over 15 amino acids. This TCR was sampled from a man aged 35 to 55 with acute or convalescent COVID-19. The specimen sequenced was peripheral blood. The V call is TRBV5-1, the J call TRBJ2-3, with 7 bases that match TRBD1. The CDR3 loop is CASRQTGIETDTQYF. For the CDR3, the DNA is TGCGCCAGCAGGCAGACAGGGATTGAAACAGATACGCAGTATTTT.